This T cell receptor (beta chain) was found in a study of CXCR3-negative and CXCR3-positive naive CD8 T cells. UMI labels and 5' RACE were used to prepare the TRB cDNA libraries. TCRdb reprocessed the 5' RACE reads and keeps a single row for each CDR3 protein, giving no DNA. The sample has about 90,000 distinct CDR3 sequences. The germline gives CDR1 MGHRA, CDR2 YSYEKL. The length of the CDR3 is 14 residues. General study results and limits: Both of the naive subsets showed about the same high diversity, but memory CD8+ cells had much less.

A note on this clonotype: Antigen specificity is unknown.

The receptor comes from a human donor in good health. Some clones in this sample may be carry-over from other donors' samples. The specimen was naive CXCR3- CD8+ T cells from blood. Specified subset: CD45RO-CCR7+CD27+CD95- naive CD8+ T cells lacking CXCR3 (TNR3-). The rearrangement links TRBV4-1 to TRBJ2-7; TCRdb's D call of TRBD1 is untestable without DNA. The CDR3 reads CASTPGIGTYEQYF.